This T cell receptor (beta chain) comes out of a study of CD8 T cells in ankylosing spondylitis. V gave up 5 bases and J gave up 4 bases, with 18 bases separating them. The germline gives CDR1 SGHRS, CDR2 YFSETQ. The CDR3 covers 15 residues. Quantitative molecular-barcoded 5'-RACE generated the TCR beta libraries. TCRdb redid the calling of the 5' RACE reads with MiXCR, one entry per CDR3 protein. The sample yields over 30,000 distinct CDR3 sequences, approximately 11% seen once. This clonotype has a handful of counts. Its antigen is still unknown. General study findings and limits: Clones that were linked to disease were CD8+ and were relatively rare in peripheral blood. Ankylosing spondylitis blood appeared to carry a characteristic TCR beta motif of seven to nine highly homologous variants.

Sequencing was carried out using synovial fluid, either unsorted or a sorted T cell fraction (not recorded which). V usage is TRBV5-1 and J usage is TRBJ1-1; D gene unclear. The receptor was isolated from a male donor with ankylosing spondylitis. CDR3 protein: CASRLTAGLGTEAFF. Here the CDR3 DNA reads TGCGCCAGCAGGCTCACTGCTGGATTGGGCACTGAAGCTTTCTTT.